These T cell receptor beta chains were read from a single sample in a study of chemoradiotherapy in HPV16-positive cancers. This table comes from immunoSEQ multiplex PCR, and its TCRdb copy is limited to in-frame clones, with some not included. The table includes 17,000 or so clones, about two thirds detected once. The material was tumor tissue, obtained from a patient who underwent chemoradiotherapy. These receptors originate from a human donor with HPV-associated anogenital cancer. Both conserved end residues are part of each CDR3. A D gene is named only where the DNA matches it firmly. Clone size, where shown, is once, few, many, or a class for clones that have expanded.

CDR3	DNA	J	D	size	V	length
CASSYSVDTDTQYF	TGTGCCAGCAGTTACTCGGTTGACACAGATACGCAGTATTTT	TRBJ2-3	-	-	TRBV6-6	14
CASSLEAGVSSEQFF	TGTGCCAGCAGCTTGGAAGCGGGTGTGAGTAGTGAGCAGTTCTTC	TRBJ2-1	-	-	TRBV5-4	15
CASSLSRTSNSPLHF	TGTGCCAGCAGTTTATCCAGGACCTCAAATTCACCCCTCCACTTT	TRBJ1-6	-	-	TRBV27	15
CASKGSWKAFF	TGTGCCAGCAAGGGGAGTTGGAAGGCTTTCTTT	TRBJ1-1	-	-	TRBV28	11
CASTFRGQKGEQYF	TGTGCCAGCACCTTCCGAGGACAGAAGGGAGAGCAGTACTTC	TRBJ2-7	-	few	TRBV6-1	14
CASRPRGSGANVLTF	TGTGCCAGCAGGCCGAGGGGGTCTGGGGCCAACGTCCTGACTTTC	TRBJ2-6	-	-	TRBV27	15
CASSSQKGTEQFF	TGTGCCAGCAGCTCACAAAAAGGGACTGAGCAGTTCTTC	TRBJ2-1	-	medium-sized	TRBV7-2	13
CASSVESSWETQYF	TGCGCCAGCAGTGTGGAGAGTTCCTGGGAGACCCAGTACTTC	TRBJ2-5	-	-	TRBV5-1	14
CASSLVTEETQYF	TGTGCCAGCAGCTTAGTAACAGAAGAGACCCAGTACTTC	TRBJ2-5	-	once	TRBV7-6	13
CASSFGGSGELFF	TGTGCCAGCAGCTTTGGGGGGAGCGGGGAGCTGTTTTTT	TRBJ2-2	-	-	TRBV7-8	13
CASSLTGGSGNTIYF	TGTGCCAGCAGCCTCACAGGGGGCTCTGGAAACACCATATATTTT	TRBJ1-3	TRBD1	-	TRBV2	15
CASSVAGGPGETQYF	TGTGCCAGCAGCGTAGCGGGGGGGCCGGGAGAGACCCAGTACTTC	TRBJ2-5	TRBD2	few	TRBV9	15
CASRGEREYTDTQYF	TGTGCCAGCAGGGGGGAACGGGAGTACACAGATACGCAGTATTTT	TRBJ2-3	-	few	TRBV6-1	15
CASSLDSNYGYTF	TGCGCCAGCAGCTTGGACAGTAACTATGGCTACACCTTC	TRBJ1-2	-	-	TRBV5-1	13
CASSFGTGTEEQYF	TGTGCCAGCAGCTTTGGGACAGGGACGGAGGAGCAGTACTTC	TRBJ2-7	TRBD1	medium-sized	TRBV7-9	14
CASSPGTEGNTQYF	TGTGCCAGCAGCCCCGGCACCGAAGGCAATACGCAGTATTTT	TRBJ2-3	-	-	TRBV9	14
CASSPRDSSTNEKLFF	TGCGCCAGCAGCCCTCGGGACAGTTCAACTAATGAAAAACTGTTTTTT	TRBJ1-4	TRBD1	-	TRBV4-1	16
CASSLDPGQGTEAFF	TGCGCCAGCAGCTTGGATCCGGGACAGGGTACTGAAGCTTTCTTT	TRBJ1-1	TRBD1	-	TRBV5-1	15
CATSKDIAYEQYF	TGTGCCACCAGCAAGGACATAGCCTACGAGCAGTACTTC	TRBJ2-7	-	-	TRBV15	13
CASSRGLAGPVHEQYF	TGTGCCAGCAGCCGAGGGCTCGCGGGACCTGTCCATGAGCAGTACTTC	TRBJ2-7	-	-	TRBV7-9	16
CASTPRGAGFYEQYF	TGTGCCAGCACCCCCCGGGGGGCGGGGTTCTACGAGCAGTACTTC	TRBJ2-7	-	-	TRBV28	15
CATSRDLGPWGYTF	TGTGCCACCAGCAGAGATCTGGGGCCTTGGGGCTACACCTTC	TRBJ1-2	-	-	TRBV15	14
CSVDAGWGMNTEAFF	TGCAGCGTTGATGCGGGTTGGGGGATGAACACTGAAGCTTTCTTT	TRBJ1-1	-	-	TRBV29-1	15
CASADGGNTGELFF	TGTGCTAGCGCGGACGGCGGAAACACCGGGGAGCTGTTTTTT	TRBJ2-2	-	-	TRBV7-7	14
CASSLEKGVGYTF	TGCGCCAGCAGCTTGGAAAAAGGAGTCGGCTACACCTTC	TRBJ1-2	-	-	TRBV5-1	13
CASSGRGLAGGIDEQFF	TGTGCCAGCAGTGGACGAGGACTAGCGGGGGGGATAGATGAGCAGTTCTTC	TRBJ2-1	TRBD2	-	TRBV2	17